A selection of T cell receptor beta chains follows, all from one sample in a study of cytomegalovirus exposure and HLA in healthy donors. Libraries were prepared by immunoSEQ multiplex PCR; TCRdb keeps only in-frame clonotypes and omits some of them. The sample has roughly 200,000 clones; 9.5% are singletons. Material for sequencing was PBMCs. These receptors all come from a woman between 25 and 40 years old in good health and CMV-seropositive. The CDR3 runs from the conserved cysteine through the conserved F or W. Each record gives: V gene, clone size, D gene, J gene, CDR3 protein, CDR3 DNA. D genes are given only for firm matches. The size entry is marked missing in some rows and otherwise reads once, few, many or a size class.

V gene: TRBV2
clone size: few
D gene: TRBD2
J gene: TRBJ2-1
CDR3 protein: CASSDSSGGEDEQFF
CDR3 DNA: TGTGCCAGCAGTGATTCTAGTGGGGGGGAGGATGAGCAGTTCTTC

V gene: TRBV6-1
clone size: few
D gene: TRBD1
J gene: TRBJ1-5
CDR3 protein: CAAWGRGRNQPQHF
CDR3 DNA: TGTGCCGCTTGGGGCAGGGGGCGGAATCAGCCCCAGCATTTT

V gene: TRBV5-1
clone size: NA
D gene: NA
J gene: TRBJ2-3
CDR3 protein: CASRGFGESTDTQYF
CDR3 DNA: TGCGCCAGCAGAGGGTTCGGGGAGAGCACAGATACGCAGTATTTT

V gene: TRBV7-2
clone size: few
D gene: TRBD2
J gene: TRBJ2-1
CDR3 protein: CASSLALTSGTQQFF
CDR3 DNA: TGTGCCAGCAGCTTAGCGCTGACTAGCGGGACCCAACAGTTCTTC

V gene: TRBV4-1
clone size: NA
D gene: NA
J gene: TRBJ1-5
CDR3 protein: CASSRQGNQPQHF
CDR3 DNA: TGCGCCAGCAGCCGGCAGGGCAATCAGCCCCAGCATTTT

V gene: TRBV30
clone size: few
D gene: NA
J gene: TRBJ1-5
CDR3 protein: CAWSVYPREGGDQPQHF
CDR3 DNA: TGTGCCTGGAGTGTATACCCGCGAGAGGGAGGAGATCAGCCCCAGCATTTT

V gene: TRBV9
clone size: NA
D gene: NA
J gene: TRBJ1-2
CDR3 protein: CASSGAVGTPNYGYTF
CDR3 DNA: TGTGCCAGCTCCGGTGCCGTCGGGACACCGAACTATGGCTACACCTTC

V gene: TRBV2
clone size: NA
D gene: TRBD2
J gene: TRBJ2-5
CDR3 protein: CASSEGGLGQETQYF
CDR3 DNA: TGTGCCAGCAGTGAAGGGGGACTAGGACAAGAGACCCAGTACTTC

V gene: TRBV10-3
clone size: few
D gene: NA
J gene: TRBJ2-7
CDR3 protein: CAISAQGRREGYEQYF
CDR3 DNA: TGTGCCATCAGTGCCCAGGGGAGAAGGGAAGGTTACGAGCAGTACTTC

V gene: TRBV5-5
clone size: few
D gene: NA
J gene: TRBJ1-1
CDR3 protein: CASSLYPETEAFF
CDR3 DNA: TGTGCCAGCAGCTTGTACCCAGAAACTGAAGCTTTCTTT

V gene: TRBV20-1
clone size: NA
D gene: NA
J gene: TRBJ2-5
CDR3 protein: CSAPRAETQYF
CDR3 DNA: TGCAGTGCGCCCAGGGCAGAGACCCAGTACTTC

V gene: TRBV5-1
clone size: few
D gene: TRBD1
J gene: TRBJ2-3
CDR3 protein: CASSLARTGEVTDTQYF
CDR3 DNA: TGCGCCAGCAGCTTGGCCCGGACAGGGGAGGTGACAGATACGCAGTATTTT

V gene: TRBV6-1
clone size: NA
D gene: NA
J gene: TRBJ1-1
CDR3 protein: CASPDSQGRAFF
CDR3 DNA: TGTGCCTCTCCAGATAGCCAGGGGCGGGCTTTCTTT

V gene: TRBV30
clone size: few
D gene: TRBD2
J gene: TRBJ2-3
CDR3 protein: CAWSVGGTSGATDTQYF
CDR3 DNA: TGTGCCTGGAGTGTAGGTGGGACTAGCGGGGCCACAGATACGCAGTATTTT

V gene: TRBV10-3
clone size: NA
D gene: TRBD2
J gene: TRBJ2-1
CDR3 protein: CAISEGTSSSHREFF
CDR3 DNA: TGTGCCATCAGTGAGGGGACTAGCAGCTCGCACCGGGAGTTCTTC

V gene: TRBV4-1
clone size: NA
D gene: TRBD1
J gene: TRBJ2-2
CDR3 protein: CASSQEQGTIVPGELFF
CDR3 DNA: TGCGCCAGCAGCCAAGAACAGGGGACGATTGTTCCCGGGGAGCTGTTTTTT

V gene: TRBV2
clone size: NA
D gene: NA
J gene: TRBJ1-2
CDR3 protein: CASSNGGYGYTF
CDR3 DNA: TGTGCCAGCAGCAACGGAGGCTATGGCTACACCTTC

V gene: TRBV4-1
clone size: NA
D gene: NA
J gene: TRBJ1-4
CDR3 protein: CASSPRDISNEKLFF
CDR3 DNA: TGCGCCAGCAGCCCCCGGGACATATCTAATGAAAAACTGTTTTTT

V gene: TRBV7-9
clone size: NA
D gene: NA
J gene: TRBJ2-7
CDR3 protein: CASSLGGRVEQYF
CDR3 DNA: TGTGCCAGCAGCTTAGGAGGCAGGGTCGAGCAGTACTTC

V gene: TRBV5-1
clone size: few
D gene: NA
J gene: TRBJ1-1
CDR3 protein: CASSLGSGGAPEAFF
CDR3 DNA: TGCGCCAGCAGCTTGGGGTCGGGGGGGGCCCCTGAAGCTTTCTTT

V gene: TRBV5-4
clone size: NA
D gene: NA
J gene: TRBJ1-1
CDR3 protein: CASTMGGNTEAFF
CDR3 DNA: TGTGCCAGCACCATGGGGGGTAACACTGAAGCTTTCTTT

V gene: TRBV2
clone size: few
D gene: TRBD2
J gene: TRBJ2-7
CDR3 protein: CASRSGGPYEQYF
CDR3 DNA: TGTGCCAGCCGTAGCGGGGGGCCCTACGAGCAGTACTTC

V gene: TRBV7-3
clone size: NA
D gene: NA
J gene: TRBJ2-1
CDR3 protein: CASSSGVEQFF
CDR3 DNA: TGTGCCAGCAGTTCGGGAGTTGAGCAGTTCTTC

V gene: TRBV5-4
clone size: few
D gene: TRBD2
J gene: TRBJ2-2
CDR3 protein: CASSSALAGAGELFF
CDR3 DNA: TGTGCCAGCAGCTCTGCATTAGCGGGAGCGGGGGAGCTGTTTTTT

V gene: TRBV10-3
clone size: few
D gene: TRBD1
J gene: TRBJ1-5
CDR3 protein: CAISESGGGNQPQHF
CDR3 DNA: TGTGCCATCAGTGAGTCAGGGGGCGGGAATCAGCCCCAGCATTTT

V gene: TRBV5-1
clone size: few
D gene: NA
J gene: TRBJ1-1
CDR3 protein: CASSLGGGSRSEAFF
CDR3 DNA: TGCGCCAGCAGCTTGGGCGGAGGGTCCCGATCTGAAGCTTTCTTT

V gene: TRBV7-2
clone size: few
D gene: NA
J gene: TRBJ2-7
CDR3 protein: CASSLDWSSYEQYF
CDR3 DNA: TGTGCCAGCAGCTTAGACTGGAGCTCCTACGAGCAGTACTTC

V gene: TRBV9
clone size: few
D gene: TRBD1
J gene: TRBJ1-2
CDR3 protein: CASRDRVGGYTF
CDR3 DNA: TGTGCCAGCAGAGACAGGGTCGGGGGCTACACCTTC

V gene: TRBV6-6
clone size: few
D gene: NA
J gene: TRBJ2-7
CDR3 protein: CASRGVRVYEQYF
CDR3 DNA: TGTGCCAGCAGAGGGGTTAGGGTCTACGAGCAGTACTTC

V gene: TRBV5-1
clone size: NA
D gene: NA
J gene: TRBJ1-2
CDR3 protein: CASLLTWTTFGYTF
CDR3 DNA: TGCGCCAGCCTCCTCACCTGGACAACCTTTGGCTACACCTTC

V gene: TRBV6-5
clone size: NA
D gene: NA
J gene: TRBJ2-7
CDR3 protein: CASSYRGGTYEQYF
CDR3 DNA: TGTGCCAGCAGTTACAGGGGCGGAACCTACGAGCAGTACTTC

V gene: TRBV7-2
clone size: few
D gene: NA
J gene: TRBJ2-3
CDR3 protein: CASSPNNADTQYF
CDR3 DNA: TGTGCCAGCAGCCCTAATAATGCGGATACGCAGTATTTT

V gene: TRBV9
clone size: NA
D gene: NA
J gene: TRBJ1-3
CDR3 protein: CASSVGVATSGNTIYF
CDR3 DNA: TGTGCCAGCAGCGTAGGGGTAGCAACCTCTGGAAACACCATATATTTT

V gene: TRBV13
clone size: NA
D gene: NA
J gene: TRBJ1-2
CDR3 protein: CASSFSQRGYGYTF
CDR3 DNA: TGTGCCAGCAGCTTCAGTCAAAGGGGCTATGGCTACACCTTC

V gene: TRBV28
clone size: NA
D gene: NA
J gene: TRBJ1-2
CDR3 protein: CASSLAEYGYTF
CDR3 DNA: TGTGCCAGCAGTTTGGCTGAATATGGCTACACCTTC

V gene: TRBV9
clone size: NA
D gene: NA
J gene: TRBJ2-2
CDR3 protein: CASSATTGLSTGELFF
CDR3 DNA: TGTGCCAGCAGCGCGACAACAGGGTTGAGCACCGGGGAGCTGTTTTTT

V gene: TRBV11-2
clone size: NA
D gene: TRBD2
J gene: TRBJ2-3
CDR3 protein: CASSFSSGSPIDTQYF
CDR3 DNA: TGTGCCAGCAGCTTTTCTAGCGGATCCCCAATAGATACGCAGTATTTT

V gene: TRBV9
clone size: few
D gene: NA
J gene: TRBJ2-1
CDR3 protein: CASSPGGPNYNEQFF
CDR3 DNA: TGTGCCAGCAGCCCAGGAGGGCCCAACTACAATGAGCAGTTCTTC

V gene: TRBV5-4
clone size: few
D gene: NA
J gene: TRBJ1-1
CDR3 protein: CASTLEPQGLNTEAFF
CDR3 DNA: TGTGCCAGCACCCTTGAGCCACAGGGATTGAACACTGAAGCTTTCTTT

V gene: TRBV13
clone size: NA
D gene: NA
J gene: TRBJ2-7
CDR3 protein: CASRKGLVKYF
CDR3 DNA: TGTGCCAGCAGAAAGGGACTGGTGAAGTACTTC

V gene: TRBV30
clone size: NA
D gene: NA
J gene: TRBJ2-7
CDR3 protein: CAWSVTQSSYEQYF
CDR3 DNA: TGTGCCTGGAGTGTGACTCAAAGCTCCTACGAGCAGTACTTC

V gene: TRBV6-1
clone size: few
D gene: NA
J gene: TRBJ2-7
CDR3 protein: CASSESPSSVRGHEQYF
CDR3 DNA: TGTGCCAGCAGTGAAAGCCCTTCTAGCGTCCGAGGCCACGAGCAGTACTTC

V gene: TRBV13
clone size: NA
D gene: TRBD2
J gene: TRBJ2-7
CDR3 protein: CASSPGLAGAYEQYF
CDR3 DNA: TGTGCCAGCAGCCCGGGACTAGCGGGAGCCTACGAGCAGTACTTC

V gene: TRBV6-1
clone size: NA
D gene: TRBD1
J gene: TRBJ2-7
CDR3 protein: CASSEGQGEGYEQYF
CDR3 DNA: TGTGCCAGCAGTGAGGGACAGGGTGAGGGCTACGAGCAGTACTTC

V gene: TRBV27
clone size: NA
D gene: NA
J gene: TRBJ1-1
CDR3 protein: CASSPMSFGRNTEAFF
CDR3 DNA: TGTGCCAGCAGCCCAATGTCTTTTGGGAGGAACACTGAAGCTTTCTTT